A selection of T cell receptor beta chains follows, all from one sample in a study of T-cell reconstitution after alpha-beta-depleted transplantation in children. TCRdb fed the PCR reads into MiXCR, producing one record per CDR3 protein. In the table there are about 540,000 distinct CDR3 sequences, 18% of which are singletons. The specimen was PBMCs from the stem cell graft donor, collected from the stem cell graft. Receptor source: a human donor who donated a stem cell graft to a child with acute lymphoblastic leukemia. CDR3s include the opening cysteine and the closing phenylalanine or tryptophan. A D gene is named only where the DNA matches it firmly. Clone size is not always given. Where it is, it says once, few, many or a class for expanded clones.

TGTGCCAGCAGGCGCGGGAGTGGGGCCTCCTACGAGCAGTACTTC	CASRRGSGASYEQYF	-	TRBJ2-7	TRBD2	TRBV7-9
TGTGCCAGCTCACCGGGGCTCGGGGCGGGTCAGCCCCAGCATTTT	CASSPGLGAGQPQHF	-	TRBJ1-5	-	TRBV18
TGCAGTGCTAGAGATCTTTCTAGGCGATCTTACGAGCAGTACTTC	CSARDLSRRSYEQYF	few	TRBJ2-7	-	TRBV20-1
TGCAGTGCTAGAGATTACGAAGTAGCGGGAGCGGACCAGTTCTTC	CSARDYEVAGADQFF	-	TRBJ2-1	TRBD2	TRBV20-1
TGCAGTGCTAGAGGGGCCCGGATAAGCTCCTACAATGAGCAGTTCTTC	CSARGARISSYNEQFF	few	TRBJ2-1	-	TRBV20-1
TGCAGCGCCAGGAACAGTTATGACTCACCCCTCCACTTT	CSARNSYDSPLHF	-	TRBJ1-6	-	TRBV29-1
TGTGCCAGCAGCTTCGCGGGGCTAGCGGGAGCTCACACCGGGGAGCTGTTTTTT	CASSFAGLAGAHTGELFF	few	TRBJ2-2	TRBD2	TRBV7-8
TGTGCCAGCAGTCGCCCTGGACAGGGGGGAGCGGCTTTCTTT	CASSRPGQGGAAFF	few	TRBJ1-1	TRBD1	TRBV27
TGCAGCGTTATAGCGGAAACTAGCACAGATACGCAGTATTTT	CSVIAETSTDTQYF	-	TRBJ2-3	-	TRBV29-1
TGTGCCAGCAGTCTCGAGTCACTAGCGGGTGCTAGCACAGATACGCAGTATTTT	CASSLESLAGASTDTQYF	-	TRBJ2-3	TRBD2	TRBV12-3/TRBV12-4
TGTGCCAGCAGCCCGGGGGACGTCACCTACAATGAGCAGTTCTTC	CASSPGDVTYNEQFF	few	TRBJ2-1	-	TRBV12-3/TRBV12-4
TGTGCCAGCAGTTACTCGATAACTAGCAGAGGCGACGAGCAGTACTTC	CASSYSITSRGDEQYF	-	TRBJ2-7	-	TRBV6-5
TGTGCCAGCAGCCCGGGGACAGGGGGCGCCTGGGGCTACACCTTC	CASSPGTGGAWGYTF	-	TRBJ1-2	TRBD1	TRBV7-6
TGCGCCAGCAGCTTGGAGACTTCGGGCTACGAGCAGTACTTC	CASSLETSGYEQYF	-	TRBJ2-7	-	TRBV5-1
TGTGCCAGCAGCTTAGTTCGCCAGGGCGGAGGCTACACCTTC	CASSLVRQGGGYTF	few	TRBJ1-2	-	TRBV7-8
TGCGCCAGCAGCCCGATTGGGGGGCTTATTGACTATGGCTACACCTTC	CASSPIGGLIDYGYTF	-	TRBJ1-2	-	TRBV5-1
TGCGCCAGCAGCCAAGCCCCTAGCGGGAGCCTGGACGAGCAGTACTTC	CASSQAPSGSLDEQYF	-	TRBJ2-7	TRBD2	TRBV4-1
TGCAGCGTTGAAGATCCCGAAAATAGCGGGAGAAAGAACACCGGGGAGCTGTTTTTT	CSVEDPENSGRKNTGELFF	-	TRBJ2-2	TRBD2	TRBV29-1